The entry below gives a single T cell receptor (beta chain) sequence along with its context. The junction differs from germline at one of its ends, possibly a read error. The sample comes from a study of T cell responses to AZD1222 COVID-19 vaccine. Here immunoSEQ multiplex PCR was the method, and the copy in TCRdb shows in-frame clones only, minus some. The data hold about 190,000 clones, with roughly 90% observed a single time. This material consisted of peripheral blood, taken on day 0 of AZD1222 vaccination. This TCR was sampled from an adult in good health.

CDR3 in amino acids: CASSPDRGLFSPPHF. The CDR3 DNA reads as TGCGCCAGCAGTCCCGACAGGGGACTGTTTTCACCCCCCCACTTT. The chain couples TRBV4-1 to TRBJ1-6, with 8 bases identical to TRBD1. CDR1 MGHRA and CDR2 YSYEKL come from the germline V gene. There are 15 residues in the CDR3.